This T cell receptor (gamma chain) was profiled in a study of human gamma delta and Vdelta1 T cells (dated by TCRdb to 2016 to 2018). Some background on the complete study: The study investigated Delta One T cells, Vd1+ gamma-delta T cells, as cytotoxic effectors against acute myeloid leukemia.

Regarding this clone: Its antigen remains unidentified. No per-base quality is available; no much larger clone lies one base away.

Libraries were constructed by PCR. Sequencing instrument: Illumina MiSeq. TCRdb processed the public reads again with the CATT caller, after which rows with matching DNA were combined. This sample lists thousands of gamma-chain clones; around 29% were detected once. The ten most abundant clones make up under 3% of the sample. Reading from cysteine to phenylalanine, the CDR3 counts 13 amino acids. Of all the DNA, just the CDR3 is kept, 39 bases in frame from base 1. Relative to germline, V is missing 0 bases and J is missing 5 bases, with 4 bases of the junction outside any gene match. Sequences EGSTGY (CDR1) and YDSYTSSV (CDR2) are obtained from the germline V gene. What the study reported, not specific to this receptor: Polyclonality and broad cytotoxic targeting of acute myeloid leukemia were reported for Delta One T cells.

This clonotype originated in a human donor in good health. Sequencing was done on a sample of Vdelta1 gamma-delta T cells from blood grown in culture (DOT cells). The sample's cell subset or site label, in plain terms: Delta One T cells, in vitro expanded/differentiated Vd1+ gamma-delta T cells. Rearrangement joined TRGV4 to TRGJ1 or TRGJ2. CDR3 sequence: CATWDGQNYKKLF. The bases read TGTGCCACCTGGGATGGGCAGAATTATAAGAAACTCTTT.